This is a list of T cell receptor beta chains from one sample in a study of blood T cell repertoires in COVID-19. Clones were read by immunoSEQ multiplex PCR, and TCRdb kept only the in-frame ones, dropping some. The table has tens of thousands of clones, around 91% seen once. Sample: peripheral blood. These receptors were taken from an older woman with active COVID-19. CDR3s include the opening cysteine and the closing phenylalanine or tryptophan. The size field is filled for only some rows; it gives once, few, many or a size class.

j_gene,v_gene,abundance,CDR3aa
TRBJ2-1,TRBV28,NA,CASRPPGQGDNEQFF
TRBJ2-5,TRBV3-1/TRBV3-2,once,CASSRAQTQYF
TRBJ2-7,TRBV19,NA,CATGTRQGRHEQYF
TRBJ2-7,TRBV27,NA,CASSSTGSSYEQYF
TRBJ2-1,TRBV28,NA,CASSSSGTGRVF
TRBJ1-1,TRBV19,NA,CASSPGQFRNTEAFF
TRBJ2-5,TRBV4-1,once,CASSQEGTSREETQYF
TRBJ1-4,TRBV5-4,NA,CASSWAGTGLDEKLFF
TRBJ2-3,TRBV19,NA,CASSSGGGHYDTQYF
TRBJ2-3,TRBV27,NA,CASSRTMTVYTDTQYF
TRBJ2-5,TRBV7-6,NA,CASSLAGGTGVETQYF
TRBJ1-3,TRBV7-8,NA,CASSPIRSGNTIYF
TRBJ1-1,TRBV7-9,NA,CASSPPTGGRSDRRAFF
TRBJ1-4,TRBV29-1,NA,CSVESGEKLFF
TRBJ1-3,TRBV4-3,NA,CASSQRRQGAMNTIYF
TRBJ2-7,TRBV6-5,NA,CASSVRGEQYF
TRBJ2-5,TRBV5-1,NA,CASSLVAQETQYF
TRBJ2-2,TRBV9,NA,CASSVGRADTGELFF
TRBJ2-3,TRBV24-1,NA,CATSDFPRGSTDTQYF
TRBJ1-6,TRBV27,NA,CASKTHGGRSPLHF
TRBJ1-1,TRBV4-1,NA,CASSPGGHAGIRAFF
TRBJ1-2,TRBV2,few,CASTRQGTGYTF
TRBJ1-2,TRBV6-6,NA,CASTPTVYGYTF
TRBJ2-3,TRBV5-4,NA,CASSLSSTDTQYF
TRBJ2-7,TRBV30,NA,CAWGRSSYEQYF
TRBJ1-2,TRBV27,NA,CASSFGAGGSYGYTF
TRBJ1-4,TRBV5-1,NA,CASKVQGTNEKLFF
TRBJ2-2,TRBV19,NA,CASQTGTGITGELFF
TRBJ2-5,TRBV25-1,NA,CASSEYGGREETQYF
TRBJ1-2,TRBV5-4,NA,CASSLPVANYGYTF
TRBJ1-3,TRBV7-9,NA,CASSLAKGSGNTIYF
TRBJ1-4,TRBV4-3,NA,CASSQGIDGRHEKLFF
TRBJ1-2,TRBV6-1,medium-sized,CASSDVTGTGHYGYTF
TRBJ2-5,TRBV28,NA,CASSLWTGGTIVLSQETQYF
TRBJ2-7,TRBV14,NA,CASSQDSREQYF
TRBJ2-3,TRBV6-2/TRBV6-3,NA,CASSPTGVWVTDTQYF
TRBJ2-5,TRBV5-1,NA,CASSLGTVQETQYF
TRBJ2-5,TRBV27,NA,CASSSGLASKETQYF
TRBJ1-1,TRBV28,NA,CASSRIGGITEAFF
TRBJ2-1,TRBV2,NA,CASSETSGMANEQFF
TRBJ1-1,TRBV30,NA,CAFIGNTEAFF
TRBJ2-1,TRBV2,NA,CASRVYNEQFF
TRBJ2-7,TRBV28,NA,CASFDRDHEQYF
TRBJ2-1,TRBV4-1,NA,CASSVIDLGLGHNEQFF
TRBJ2-7,TRBV19,NA,CASSPGQDSYEQYF
TRBJ2-5,TRBV25-1,NA,CASSEWVTTGIEETQYF
TRBJ2-3,TRBV5-4,NA,CASSLGALKRGTDTQYF
TRBJ2-2,TRBV2,NA,CASSENRAPTGELFF
TRBJ2-5,TRBV29-1,NA,CSVENGVGAQETQYF
TRBJ2-1,TRBV27,NA,CASTRSTGTQSYNEQFF
TRBJ2-7,TRBV5-6,NA,CASSRQGNHYEQYF
TRBJ2-2,TRBV2,NA,CASSLDRVEDGELFF
TRBJ2-3,TRBV1,NA,CTSSQDPLTMGRETVPGTDTQYF
TRBJ2-1,TRBV19,NA,CASNSLYNEQFF
TRBJ1-4,TRBV4-1,NA,CASSQGGSGEKLFF